The TCR beta chain under discussion was sequenced for a study of OX40 agonist ivuxolimab in advanced cancers. The CDR3 totals 15 residues. Germline CDR1 SGHNT, CDR2 YYREEE (reference sequence). V dropped 0 bases and J dropped 0; count of bases not matched to a gene: 3. Some clones are missing from TCRdb's copy, which holds only in-frame ones; the method was immunoSEQ multiplex PCR. The data hold 70,000 or so clones, with 87% observed a single time. This clone is a singleton in its sample. The starting material was CD4+ or CD8+ T cells sorted from blood, obtained in a trial of the OX40 agonist ivuxolimab. V is TRBV5-4 and J is TRBJ2-7, with TRBD1 matching 7 bases. This receptor was identified in an adult with an advanced solid tumor such as melanoma, head and neck, liver or kidney cancer. The CDR3 DNA reads as TGTGCCAGCAGCTTGGGAGGGGGCGCCTCCTACGAGCAGTACTTC. Its translation is CASSLGGGASYEQYF.